The sequence of this TCR beta chain was determined in a study of cytomegalovirus exposure and HLA in healthy donors. Primers included in the PCR were 60 Vbeta and 13 Jbeta primers. The method was immunoSEQ multiplex PCR; TCRdb's version includes in-frame clones alone and lacks a portion of them. The sample has 95,000 to 100,000 clones, around three quarters seen once. Germline V gene sequence: CDR1 SSHAT, CDR2 FNYEAQ (reference sequence). Trimming took 5 bases from V and 6 from J; bases not matched to a gene: 6. The CDR3 runs 15 residues. There are a few counts of this clone. This chain connects TRBV7-7 to TRBJ2-1; TRBD2 aligns across 11 bases. The receptor's source is a man in his forties in good health and CMV-seronegative. Sequencing input: PBMCs. This CDR3 reads CASSRSGGAVNEQFF. The CDR3 DNA sequence: TGTGCCAGCAGCCGTAGCGGGGGGGCCGTCAATGAGCAGTTCTTC.